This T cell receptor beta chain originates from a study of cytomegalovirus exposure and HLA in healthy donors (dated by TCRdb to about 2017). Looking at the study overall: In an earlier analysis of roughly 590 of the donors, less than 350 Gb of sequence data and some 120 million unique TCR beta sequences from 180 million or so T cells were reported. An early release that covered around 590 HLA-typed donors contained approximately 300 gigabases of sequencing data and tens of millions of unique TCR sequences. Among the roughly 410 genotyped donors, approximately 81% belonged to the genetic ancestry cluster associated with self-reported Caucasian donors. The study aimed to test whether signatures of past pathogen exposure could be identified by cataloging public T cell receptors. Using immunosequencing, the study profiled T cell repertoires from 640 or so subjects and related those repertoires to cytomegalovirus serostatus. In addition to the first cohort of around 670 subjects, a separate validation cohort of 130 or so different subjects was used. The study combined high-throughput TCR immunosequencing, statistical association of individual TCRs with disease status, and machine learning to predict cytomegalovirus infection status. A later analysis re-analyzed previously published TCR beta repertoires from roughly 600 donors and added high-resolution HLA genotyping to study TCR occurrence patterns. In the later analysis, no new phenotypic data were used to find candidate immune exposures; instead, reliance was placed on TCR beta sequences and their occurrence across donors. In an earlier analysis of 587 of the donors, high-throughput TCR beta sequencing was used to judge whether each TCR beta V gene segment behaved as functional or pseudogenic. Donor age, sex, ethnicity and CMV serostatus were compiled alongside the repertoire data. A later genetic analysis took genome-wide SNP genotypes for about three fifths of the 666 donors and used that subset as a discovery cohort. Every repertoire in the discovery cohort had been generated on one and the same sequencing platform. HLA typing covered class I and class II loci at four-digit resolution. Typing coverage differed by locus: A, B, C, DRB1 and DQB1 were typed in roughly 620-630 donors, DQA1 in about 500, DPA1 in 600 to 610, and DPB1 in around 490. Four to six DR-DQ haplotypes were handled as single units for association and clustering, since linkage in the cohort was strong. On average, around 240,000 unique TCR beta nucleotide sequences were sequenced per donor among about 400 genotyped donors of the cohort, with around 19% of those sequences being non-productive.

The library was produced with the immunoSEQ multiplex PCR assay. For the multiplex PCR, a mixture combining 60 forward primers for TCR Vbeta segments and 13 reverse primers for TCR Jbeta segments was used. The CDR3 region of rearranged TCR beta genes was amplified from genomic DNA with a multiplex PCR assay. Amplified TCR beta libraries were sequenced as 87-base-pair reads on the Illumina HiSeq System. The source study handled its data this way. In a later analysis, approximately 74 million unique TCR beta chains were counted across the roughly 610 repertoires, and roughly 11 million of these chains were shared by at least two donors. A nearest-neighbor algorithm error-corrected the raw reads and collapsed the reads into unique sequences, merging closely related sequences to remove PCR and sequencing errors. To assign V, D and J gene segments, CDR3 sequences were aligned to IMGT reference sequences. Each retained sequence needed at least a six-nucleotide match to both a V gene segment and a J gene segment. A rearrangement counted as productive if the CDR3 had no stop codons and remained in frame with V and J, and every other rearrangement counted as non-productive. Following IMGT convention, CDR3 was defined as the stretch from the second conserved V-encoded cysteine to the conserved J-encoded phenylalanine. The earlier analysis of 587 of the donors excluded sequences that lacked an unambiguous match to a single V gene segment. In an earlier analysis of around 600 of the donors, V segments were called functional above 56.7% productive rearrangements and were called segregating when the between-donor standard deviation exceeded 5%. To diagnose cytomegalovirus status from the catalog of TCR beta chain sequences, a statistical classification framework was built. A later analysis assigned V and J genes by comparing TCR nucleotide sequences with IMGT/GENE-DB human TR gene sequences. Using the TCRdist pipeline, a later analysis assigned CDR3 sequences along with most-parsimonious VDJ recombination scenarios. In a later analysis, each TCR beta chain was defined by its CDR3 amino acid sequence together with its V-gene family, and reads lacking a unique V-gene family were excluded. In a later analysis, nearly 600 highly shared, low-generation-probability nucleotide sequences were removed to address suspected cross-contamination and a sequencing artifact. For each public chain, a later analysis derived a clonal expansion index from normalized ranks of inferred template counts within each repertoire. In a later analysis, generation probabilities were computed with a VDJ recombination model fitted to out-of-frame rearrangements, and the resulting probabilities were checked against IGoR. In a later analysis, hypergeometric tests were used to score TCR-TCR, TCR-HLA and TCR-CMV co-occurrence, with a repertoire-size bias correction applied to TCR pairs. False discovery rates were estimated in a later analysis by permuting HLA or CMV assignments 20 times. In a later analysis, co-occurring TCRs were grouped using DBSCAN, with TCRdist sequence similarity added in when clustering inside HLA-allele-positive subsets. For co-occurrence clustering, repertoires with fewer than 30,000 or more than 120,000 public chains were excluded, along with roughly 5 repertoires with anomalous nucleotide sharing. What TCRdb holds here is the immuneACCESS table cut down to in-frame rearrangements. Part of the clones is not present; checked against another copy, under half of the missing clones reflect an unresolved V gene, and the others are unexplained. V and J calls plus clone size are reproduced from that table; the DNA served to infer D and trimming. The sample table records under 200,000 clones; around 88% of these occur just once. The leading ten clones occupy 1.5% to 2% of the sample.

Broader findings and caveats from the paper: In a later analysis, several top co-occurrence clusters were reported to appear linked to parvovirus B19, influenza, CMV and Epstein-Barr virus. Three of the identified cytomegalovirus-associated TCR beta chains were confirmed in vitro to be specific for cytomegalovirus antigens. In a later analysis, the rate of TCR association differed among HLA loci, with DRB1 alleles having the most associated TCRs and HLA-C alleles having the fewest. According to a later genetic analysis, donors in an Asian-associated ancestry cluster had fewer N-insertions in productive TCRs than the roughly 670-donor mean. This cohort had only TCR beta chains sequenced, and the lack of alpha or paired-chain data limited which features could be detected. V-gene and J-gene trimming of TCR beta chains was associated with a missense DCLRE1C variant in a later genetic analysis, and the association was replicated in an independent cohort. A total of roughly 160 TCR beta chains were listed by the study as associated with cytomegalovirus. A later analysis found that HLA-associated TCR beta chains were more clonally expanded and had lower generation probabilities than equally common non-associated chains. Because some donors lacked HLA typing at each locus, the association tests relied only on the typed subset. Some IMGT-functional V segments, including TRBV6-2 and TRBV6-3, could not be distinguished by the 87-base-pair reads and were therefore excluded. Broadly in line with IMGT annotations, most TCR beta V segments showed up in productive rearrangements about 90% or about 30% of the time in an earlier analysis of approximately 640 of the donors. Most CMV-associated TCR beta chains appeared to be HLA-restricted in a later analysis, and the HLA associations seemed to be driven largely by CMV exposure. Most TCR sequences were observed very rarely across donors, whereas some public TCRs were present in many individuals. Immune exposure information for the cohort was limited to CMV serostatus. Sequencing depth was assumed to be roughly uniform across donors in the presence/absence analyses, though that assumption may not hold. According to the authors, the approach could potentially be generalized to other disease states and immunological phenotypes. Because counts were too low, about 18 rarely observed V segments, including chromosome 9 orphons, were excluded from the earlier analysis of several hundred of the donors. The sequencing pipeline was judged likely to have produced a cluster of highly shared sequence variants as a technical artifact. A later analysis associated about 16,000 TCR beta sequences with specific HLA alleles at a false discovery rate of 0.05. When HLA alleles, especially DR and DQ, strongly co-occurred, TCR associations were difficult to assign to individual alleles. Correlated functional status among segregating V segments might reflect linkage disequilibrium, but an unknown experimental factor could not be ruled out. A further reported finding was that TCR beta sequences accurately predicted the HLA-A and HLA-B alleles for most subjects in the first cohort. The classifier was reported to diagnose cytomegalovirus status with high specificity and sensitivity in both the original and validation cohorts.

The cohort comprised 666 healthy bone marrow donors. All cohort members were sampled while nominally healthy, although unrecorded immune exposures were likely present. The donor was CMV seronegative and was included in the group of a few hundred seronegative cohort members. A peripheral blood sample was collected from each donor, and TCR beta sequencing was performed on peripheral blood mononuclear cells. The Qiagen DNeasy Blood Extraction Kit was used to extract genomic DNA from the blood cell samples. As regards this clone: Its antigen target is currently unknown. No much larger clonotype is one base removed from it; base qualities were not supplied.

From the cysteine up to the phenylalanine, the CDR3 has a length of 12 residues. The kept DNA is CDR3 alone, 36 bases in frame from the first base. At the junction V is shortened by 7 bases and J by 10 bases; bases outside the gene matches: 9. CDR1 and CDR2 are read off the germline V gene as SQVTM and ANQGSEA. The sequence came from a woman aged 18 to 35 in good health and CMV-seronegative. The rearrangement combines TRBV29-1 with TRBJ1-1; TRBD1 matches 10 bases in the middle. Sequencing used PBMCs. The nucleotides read TGCAGCGCCGGGACAGGGGTCTTGGGAGCTTTCTTT. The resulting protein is CSAGTGVLGAFF.